Sequencing of this T cell receptor (beta chain) was carried out in a study of T cells after yellow fever vaccination. The CDR3 runs 14 residues. Germline V lookup: CDR1 SQVTM, CDR2 ANQGSEA. V dropped 6 bases and J dropped 1 base, with 14 bases sitting between them. As TCR cDNA was made by 5'RACE template switching, a universal primer site and UMIs were added. Each CDR3 protein is one row after TCRdb ran MiXCR on the 5' RACE reads. The table lists around 600,000 distinct CDR3 sequences, 9% to 15% of them singletons. Concerning this clonotype itself: Its antigen is not identified.

General observations from the study: Only a small proportion of the clonotypes turned up in both the CD4 and the CD8 compartments, likely arising from convergent recombination. Weaker, the secondary response had a peak occurring faster, on day 5 versus 15.

The chain links TRBV29-1 to TRBJ2-3, with a possible D match to TRBD2 (6 bases). This receptor was taken from a man in his thirties or forties who received the YFV17D yellow fever vaccine. The input for sequencing was PBMCs, taken on the day of the yellow fever booster vaccination. CDR3 in DNA: TGCAGCGTATCGCGTGGGACTGGCACAGATACGCAGTATTTT. This sequence encodes CSVSRGTGTDTQYF.